The rows below give T cell receptor beta chains drawn from one sample of a study of blood T cell repertoires in COVID-19. TCRdb's copy holds only in-frame clones and misses some; the assay was immunoSEQ multiplex PCR. The sample carries 150,000 to 200,000 clones, approximately 83% recorded once. Material for sequencing was peripheral blood. These TCRs come from a man in his fifties or sixties with active or convalescent COVID-19. Each CDR3 is given with its conserved first and last residue. Each record gives: V gene, D gene, J gene, clone size, CDR3 DNA, CDR3 protein. The D gene is left open where the match is weak. Clone size is shown for a subset of rows, as once, few, many or a class of expanded clone.

TRBV7-3	TRBD1	TRBJ1-3	NA	TGTGCCAGCAGCTCACTACAGGGGCAAGCTGGAAACACCATATATTTT	CASSSLQGQAGNTIYF
TRBV6-5	TRBD1	TRBJ1-6	once	TGTGCCAGCAGTTTTGACAGGGTCAGATCACCCCTCCACTTT	CASSFDRVRSPLHF
TRBV27	NA	TRBJ1-2	once	TGTGCCAGCAGTGCATTGGGGGCTCGAGACTATGGCTACACCTTC	CASSALGARDYGYTF
TRBV10-1	NA	TRBJ1-4	NA	TGCGCCAGCAGTACCGAGGGAACTAATGAAAAACTGTTTTTT	CASSTEGTNEKLFF
TRBV5-1	TRBD2	TRBJ2-1	few	TGCGCCAGCAGCTTGGGTGGACTAGCGGAAGAGCAGTTCTTC	CASSLGGLAEEQFF
TRBV27	TRBD2	TRBJ2-7	NA	TGTGCCAGTAGTCCCGTTAGGGCGGGAGGGGGTTACGAGCAGTACTTC	CASSPVRAGGGYEQYF
TRBV3-1/TRBV3-2	NA	TRBJ1-1	once	TGTGCCAGCAGCCAAAGTCAGGTGGAAGCTTTCTTT	CASSQSQVEAFF
TRBV7-2	NA	TRBJ2-3	NA	TGTGCCAGCAGCGCCCGGGGACTTGGCACAGATACGCAGTATTTT	CASSARGLGTDTQYF
TRBV18	NA	TRBJ1-2	NA	TGTGCCAGCTCACTACAGGGTTTTGATGGCTACACCTTC	CASSLQGFDGYTF
TRBV3-1/TRBV3-2	NA	TRBJ2-1	NA	TGTGCCAGCAGCCAAGATCTTGGAGGGTGGGATGAGCAGTTCTTC	CASSQDLGGWDEQFF
TRBV30	TRBD1	TRBJ1-4	NA	TGTGCCGTTCGCGTAGGGACAGGGTTGGAAAAACTGTTTTTT	CAVRVGTGLEKLFF
TRBV5-1	NA	TRBJ2-7	once	TGCGCCAGCAGCTTGGTGGGTGCCCAGGCAGTCGAGCAGTACTTC	CASSLVGAQAVEQYF
TRBV9	NA	TRBJ1-1	NA	TGTGCCAGCAGCGTTTACAGGGATGACACTGAAGCTTTCTTT	CASSVYRDDTEAFF
TRBV12-3/TRBV12-4	NA	TRBJ2-1	NA	TGTGCCAGCAAACCGGCCGCCGCGGGTGAGCAGTTCTTC	CASKPAAAGEQFF
TRBV7-7	TRBD1	TRBJ2-2	once	TGTGCCAGCAGCCAGACAGGGGTTACCGGGGAGCTGTTTTTT	CASSQTGVTGELFF